The clone carrying this T cell receptor (beta chain) was seen a handful of times. The data belong to a study of T cell repertoires in cytomegalovirus infection. TCRdb redid the calling of the reads with MiXCR, one entry per CDR3 protein. This table has about 160,000 distinct CDR3 sequences, 17% appearing once. This receptor was taken from a human donor in good health (CMV status not recorded). Some clones in this sample may be carry-over from other donors' samples. The sequenced sample consisted of CD8+ T cells from PBMCs.

CDR3 sequence: CASSFTSGGSYNEQFF. The CDR3, as DNA: TGTGCCAGCAGCTTCACTAGCGGGGGGTCCTACAATGAGCAGTTCTTC. The chain combines TRBV6-2 or TRBV6-3 with TRBJ2-1; 12 nucleotides line up with TRBD2. In germline, CDR1 is MNHEY, CDR2 SVGEGT. The junction had 4 bases not matched to a gene; V was cut back by 6 bases and J by 1 base. The CDR3 length is 16 residues.